This entry is about one T cell receptor (beta chain). The sample is drawn from a study of T cell changes during pregnancy in multiple sclerosis. Clones were sequenced by immunoSEQ multiplex PCR, and TCRdb holds only the in-frame ones, with some missing. The repertoire holds fewer than 140,000 clones, with about 90% as singletons. Sample: peripheral blood, taken before pregnancy. The receptor comes from a female donor with multiple sclerosis, enrolled in a pregnancy study.

Here the CDR3 reads CASSGTSGETQYF. The CDR3 DNA sequence: TGTGCCAGCAGTGGGACTAGCGGAGAGACCCAGTACTTC. V gene TRBV2 combines with J gene TRBJ2-5, with 10 bases lining up with TRBD2. CDR1 is SNHLY, CDR2 FYNNEI, per germline. Unmatched junction bases numbered 0, after V lost 4 bases and J lost 4 bases. This CDR3 spans 13 amino acids.